Listed below are T cell receptor beta chains from one sample, sequenced in a study of T cells in Graves' hyperthyroidism and ophthalmopathy. MiXCR, run by TCRdb on the multiplex PCR reads, gives a single entry per CDR3 protein. Among approximately 640,000 distinct CDR3 sequences listed, roughly 17% were seen once. Sequenced: blood. Source of these receptors: a man aged 45-65 years with Graves' hyperthyroidism. The CDR3 runs from the conserved cysteine through the conserved F or W. D genes are given only for firm matches. Only part of the rows carry a size: once, few, many, or a class if the clone is expanded.

V: TRBV29-1; D: TRBD1; size: -; J: TRBJ2-7; DNA: TGCAGCGTCATAAATCTGACAGGGGGTGTCGAACCCTACGAGCAGTACTTC; CDR3: CSVINLTGGVEPYEQYF
V: TRBV11-2; D: -; size: many; J: TRBJ1-2; DNA: TGTGCCAGCAGCTATCCCTCGGACGCGGACTATGGCTACACCTTC; CDR3: CASSYPSDADYGYTF
V: TRBV27; D: TRBD1; size: many; J: TRBJ1-2; DNA: TGTGCCAGCAGTGGAGGACAGGGGGCAGGCTACACCTTC; CDR3: CASSGGQGAGYTF
V: TRBV12-3/TRBV12-4; D: TRBD2; size: many; J: TRBJ2-3; DNA: TGTGCCAGCAGTTTAAGGGCTAGCGGGAGGGCCACAGATACGCAGTATTTT; CDR3: CASSLRASGRATDTQYF
V: TRBV7-2; D: -; size: -; J: TRBJ1-5; DNA: TGTGCCAGCAGCTTAGGTTCAGGGAGGGGCAATCAGCCCCAGCATTTT; CDR3: CASSLGSGRGNQPQHF
V: TRBV29-1; D: -; size: -; J: TRBJ1-2; DNA: TGCAGCGTTGAGGCAGGGGTTAACTATGGCTACACCTTC; CDR3: CSVEAGVNYGYTF
V: TRBV28; D: -; size: many; J: TRBJ2-3; DNA: TGTGCCAGCAGTTTAGGTAGGGGCGGAACAGATACGCAGTATTTT; CDR3: CASSLGRGGTDTQYF
V: TRBV6-1; D: -; size: many; J: TRBJ2-7; DNA: TGTGCCAGCAGTTTCGGGAACTACTACGAGCAGTACTTC; CDR3: CASSFGNYYEQYF
V: TRBV6-2/TRBV6-3; D: -; size: few; J: TRBJ2-7; DNA: TGTGCCAGCAGCGCAGTTGGTTACGAGCAGTACTTC; CDR3: CASSAVGYEQYF
V: TRBV6-2/TRBV6-3; D: -; size: -; J: TRBJ2-3; DNA: TGTGCCAGCAGTTACTCGACGCTAGACCTTAGCACAGATACGCAGTATTTT; CDR3: CASSYSTLDLSTDTQYF
V: TRBV19; D: -; size: -; J: TRBJ2-2; DNA: TGTGCCAGTAGTATAGATCGATTGTCAGGGAGCACCGGGGAGCTGTTTTTT; CDR3: CASSIDRLSGSTGELFF
V: TRBV10-3; D: TRBD2; size: few; J: TRBJ2-2; DNA: TGTGCCATCAGTGGCCCTAGCGGGAGCCACACCGGGGAGCTGTTTTTT; CDR3: CAISGPSGSHTGELFF
V: TRBV27; D: TRBD1; size: many; J: TRBJ1-2; DNA: TGTGCCAGCAGTTTATTGGCGACAGGGCCCTTACACCCCTCCTTCTACACCTTC; CDR3: CASSLLATGPLHPSFYTF
V: TRBV7-9; D: -; size: -; J: TRBJ2-1; DNA: TGTGCCAGCAGCTCAGAACTAGTATACACCGATGAGCAGTTCTTC; CDR3: CASSSELVYTDEQFF
V: TRBV25-1; D: TRBD2; size: -; J: TRBJ2-2; DNA: TGTGCCAGCTCGGAACTAGCGGGAACGGGGTATGGCACCGGGGAGCTGTTTTTT; CDR3: CASSELAGTGYGTGELFF
V: TRBV18; D: -; size: -; J: TRBJ2-7; DNA: TGTGCCAGCTCGCGATCACATAGTTCGGCGGCGTCCGAGCAGTACTTC; CDR3: CASSRSHSSAASEQYF
V: TRBV6-1; D: -; size: many; J: TRBJ1-5; DNA: TGTGCCAGCATTCAAAGGTCCCTTGGCCATCAGCCCCAGCATTTT; CDR3: CASIQRSLGHQPQHF
V: TRBV3-1; D: TRBD2; size: -; J: TRBJ2-1; DNA: TGTGCCAGCAGCCACACCTCACTAGCGGGCCGCTACAATGAGCAGTTCTTC; CDR3: CASSHTSLAGRYNEQFF
V: TRBV27; D: -; size: once; J: TRBJ1-4; DNA: TGTGCCAGCAGTTTACGGGACGGGGGAAAACTGTTTTTT; CDR3: CASSLRDGGKLFF
V: TRBV2; D: -; size: many; J: TRBJ1-1; DNA: TGTGCCAGCAACAGGGCCACTGAAGCTTTCTTT; CDR3: CASNRATEAFF
V: TRBV2; D: TRBD2; size: many; J: TRBJ2-7; DNA: TGTGCCAGTCGACTAGCGTATCCCTACGAGCAGTACTTC; CDR3: CASRLAYPYEQYF
V: TRBV7-9; D: TRBD2; size: many; J: TRBJ2-7; DNA: TGTGCCAGCAGCTTAGGGGGTAGCGGGAGTATCTACGAGCAGTACTTC; CDR3: CASSLGGSGSIYEQYF
V: TRBV18; D: -; size: -; J: TRBJ2-5; DNA: TGTGCCAGCTCACCTAGGACGGGACACCAAGAGACCCAGTACTTC; CDR3: CASSPRTGHQETQYF
V: TRBV20-1; D: TRBD2; size: many; J: TRBJ2-7; DNA: TGCAGTGCTAGTGGGACTAAAACGTCCTACGAGCAGTACTTC; CDR3: CSASGTKTSYEQYF
V: TRBV5-6; D: -; size: -; J: TRBJ2-2; DNA: TGTGCCAGCAGCTGGACCCAGGGGAATTGGGCCGGGGAGCTGTTTTTT; CDR3: CASSWTQGNWAGELFF
V: TRBV3-1; D: -; size: -; J: TRBJ2-7; DNA: TGTGCCAGCAGCTGGGCGGTTGAACCCTACGAGCAGTACTTC; CDR3: CASSWAVEPYEQYF
V: TRBV4-1; D: -; size: few; J: TRBJ2-1; DNA: TGCGCCAGCAGCCAGCCGTTAGCGGAGAGCTCCTACAATGAGCAGTTCTTC; CDR3: CASSQPLAESSYNEQFF
V: TRBV12-3/TRBV12-4; D: -; size: many; J: TRBJ1-5; DNA: TGTGCCAGCAGTCAGTGGGACGGTAGCAATCAGCCCCAGCATTTT; CDR3: CASSQWDGSNQPQHF
V: TRBV20-1; D: TRBD2; size: many; J: TRBJ2-3; DNA: TGCAGTGCTAGAGTAGCGGGAGCAGGGTATAGCACAGATACGCAGTATTTT; CDR3: CSARVAGAGYSTDTQYF
V: TRBV30; D: TRBD1; size: few; J: TRBJ2-2; DNA: TGTGCCTGGAGACGAGGGACAGGGAACACCGGGGAGCTGTTTTTT; CDR3: CAWRRGTGNTGELFF
V: TRBV19; D: TRBD2; size: many; J: TRBJ2-1; DNA: TGTGCCAGTATAGGGACTAGCACCGAGAAGGGCTACAATGAGCAGTTCTTC; CDR3: CASIGTSTEKGYNEQFF
V: TRBV28; D: TRBD2; size: -; J: TRBJ2-3; DNA: TGTGCCAGCACCCAGGGACTAGCGGGGGCAGATACGCAGTATTTT; CDR3: CASTQGLAGADTQYF
V: TRBV5-1; D: -; size: many; J: TRBJ1-1; DNA: TGCGCCAGCAGCCCCGAACTGAGGGGGTACACTGAAGCTTTCTTT; CDR3: CASSPELRGYTEAFF
V: TRBV9; D: -; size: -; J: TRBJ1-3; DNA: TGTGCCAGCAGCGTAGTCGACAGCGACTCTGGAAACACCATATATTTT; CDR3: CASSVVDSDSGNTIYF
V: TRBV20-1; D: -; size: many; J: TRBJ2-7; DNA: TGCAGTGCTGACGTCCGGGACTTCCCCTACGAGCAGTACTTC; CDR3: CSADVRDFPYEQYF
V: TRBV20-1; D: TRBD2; size: -; J: TRBJ2-3; DNA: TGCAGTGCTAGAGATCCCACCATAGCGGGAGGTAGGGCAGATACGCAGTATTTT; CDR3: CSARDPTIAGGRADTQYF
V: TRBV28; D: -; size: many; J: TRBJ1-1; DNA: TGTGCCAGCAGTTTAACGATCCCGCCTGAAGCTTTCTTT; CDR3: CASSLTIPPEAFF
V: TRBV6-2/TRBV6-3; D: TRBD2; size: many; J: TRBJ2-1; DNA: TGTGCCAGCAGTTTTCCCTTGCTAGCGGGAGCTAAGGAGCAGTTCTTC; CDR3: CASSFPLLAGAKEQFF
V: TRBV11-2; D: -; size: many; J: TRBJ1-2; DNA: TGTGCCAGCAGCCCCGGACGGGGAAGGGCTGGCTACACCTTC; CDR3: CASSPGRGRAGYTF
V: TRBV12-3/TRBV12-4; D: TRBD1; size: -; J: TRBJ2-5; DNA: TGTGCCAGCAGCTTGGGACAGGCCTACCGGGCCCAGTACTTC; CDR3: CASSLGQAYRAQYF
V: TRBV10-3; D: TRBD1; size: -; J: TRBJ2-1; DNA: TGTGCCATCAGTGCCGGGACAGGGTCCTACAATGAGCAGTTCTTC; CDR3: CAISAGTGSYNEQFF
V: TRBV4-1; D: -; size: -; J: TRBJ2-1; DNA: TGCGCCAGCAGCCGGAGCAGGGGGGGGAATGAGCAGTTCTTC; CDR3: CASSRSRGGNEQFF
V: TRBV6-1; D: -; size: -; J: TRBJ2-7; DNA: TGTGCCAGCAGTGAATGGGACGACAAGGGCGGAGCATACTTC; CDR3: CASSEWDDKGGAYF
V: TRBV5-4; D: -; size: -; J: TRBJ1-2; DNA: TGTGCCAGCAGCTTTTTTATGGACAGCTATGGCTACACCTTC; CDR3: CASSFFMDSYGYTF
V: TRBV28; D: -; size: few; J: TRBJ1-1; DNA: TGTGCCAGCAGTTTAAATTCGGGCACTGAAGCTTTCTTT; CDR3: CASSLNSGTEAFF
V: TRBV10-3; D: TRBD2; size: -; J: TRBJ2-5; DNA: TGTGCCATCAGTCTAGCGGGAGGGCCCACACAAGAGACCCAGTACTTC; CDR3: CAISLAGGPTQETQYF
V: TRBV20-1; D: -; size: -; J: TRBJ1-4; DNA: TGCAGTGCTAGACCCAGGACAACAACTAATGAAAAACTGTTTTTT; CDR3: CSARPRTTTNEKLFF
V: TRBV12-3/TRBV12-4; D: TRBD1; size: many; J: TRBJ2-4; DNA: TGTGCCAGCAGTCGACAGGGGGATAACAAAAACATTCAGTACTTC; CDR3: CASSRQGDNKNIQYF
V: TRBV30; D: TRBD2; size: -; J: TRBJ2-7; DNA: TGTGCCTGGAACGAGCGGGTTGGTCTAGCGGCCTACGAGCAGTACTTC; CDR3: CAWNERVGLAAYEQYF
V: TRBV9; D: -; size: -; J: TRBJ2-3; DNA: TGTGCCAGCAGCGTAAGTGGGCGGGACCCCACAGATACGCAGTATTTT; CDR3: CASSVSGRDPTDTQYF
V: TRBV5-1; D: TRBD1; size: -; J: TRBJ2-1; DNA: TGCGCCAGCAGTCCACCGGGACAGGGACACAATGAGCAGTTCTTC; CDR3: CASSPPGQGHNEQFF
V: TRBV11-2; D: -; size: few; J: TRBJ2-2; DNA: TGTGCCAGCAGCCCTATAGGCCTCCGGACAATCACCGGGGAGCTGTTTTTT; CDR3: CASSPIGLRTITGELFF
V: TRBV24-1; D: -; size: -; J: TRBJ2-3; DNA: TGTGCCACCAGTGATCGGGACGGCCTCACAGATACGCAGTATTTT; CDR3: CATSDRDGLTDTQYF
V: TRBV5-1; D: TRBD2; size: -; J: TRBJ2-3; DNA: TGCGCCAGCAGCTTGGGGACTAGCGGGAGTCAAACGCAGTATTTT; CDR3: CASSLGTSGSQTQYF
V: TRBV20-1; D: TRBD1; size: -; J: TRBJ2-3; DNA: TGCAGTGCGTATGGGACAGGGGGGAGCACAGATACGCAGTATTTT; CDR3: CSAYGTGGSTDTQYF
V: TRBV3-1; D: TRBD2; size: -; J: TRBJ2-1; DNA: TGTGCCAGCAGCCTTAACGGACTAGCGGCCTACAATGAGCAGTTCTTC; CDR3: CASSLNGLAAYNEQFF